Each of the 11 T cell receptor beta chains below was sequenced from the same sample in a study of cytomegalovirus exposure and HLA in healthy donors. Primers included in the PCR were 60 Vbeta and 13 Jbeta primers. The data were produced by immunoSEQ multiplex PCR, yet TCRdb's version contains in-frame clones alone and is incomplete. The data show 180,000 or so clones, around 80% seen once. The sample consisted of PBMCs. The origin of the receptors is a woman between 50 and 59 years old in good health and CMV-seropositive.

The genes are TRBV28 and TRBJ1-2; possible D gene TRBD1, 5 bases. In germline, CDR1 is MDHEN, CDR2 SYDVKM. Trimming removed 10 bases from V and 4 bases from J, with 16 bases in between. This CDR3 region has 13 residues. The CDR3 reads CATLESGLYGYTF. The CDR3 coding sequence is TGTGCCACCCTCGAGTCAGGGCTCTATGGCTACACCTTC.

As regards this clone: This same CDR3 is encoded by further DNA sequences in the sample. This chain links TRBV29-1 with TRBJ1-2; D unresolved. Germline V gene data show CDR1 as SQVTM and CDR2 as ANQGSEA. The CDR3 is made up of 12 amino acids. Trimming removed 7 bases at V and 2 bases at J, with 11 bases between. The DNA for the CDR3 is TGCAGCGGGAGCGGTGGAAACTATGGCTACACCTTC. It yields the protein CSGSGGNYGYTF.

This clone was counted a few times. The gene calls are TRBV19 and TRBJ1-1, with 8 bases lining up with TRBD1. CDR1 is LNHDA and CDR2 is SQIVND in the germline V gene (reference sequence). The CDR3 is 14 residues long. The V gene end was trimmed by 4 bases and the J gene end by 4 bases; junction bases not matched to a gene: 5. CDR3 sequence (DNA): TGTGCCAGTAGTACCAGGGGGCGAAGCACTGAAGCTTTCTTT. Amino acid sequence: CASSTRGRSTEAFF. The full variable domain, in which reference TRBV19 and TRBJ1-1 provide the parts outside the CDR3, is DGGITQSPKYLFRKEGQNVTLSCEQNLNHDAMYWYRQDPGQGLRLIYYSQIVNDFQKGDIAEGYSVSREKKESFPLTVTSAQKNPTAFYLCASSTRGRSTEAFFGQGTRLTVV.

The V and J genes are TRBV9 and TRBJ2-7; TRBD2 matches at 10 bases. This CDR3 has 14 residues. Trimming removed 4 bases from V and 6 bases from J; junction bases left unmatched: 7. Germline-derived CDR1 and CDR2 are SGDLS and YYNGEE. Written as DNA, the CDR3 is TGTGCCAGCAGCCCCCAAACTAGCGGGATCGAGCAGTACTTC. Its translation: CASSPQTSGIEQYF.

This clone has a single count. The chain employs TRBV6-5 and TRBJ2-1; 7 bases agree with TRBD2. The CDR3 is 15 residues long. Germline lookup yields CDR1 MNHEY and CDR2 SVGAGI. J lost 3 bases, V lost 0 bases, and 2 bases had no gene match. CDR3 bases: TGTGCCAGCAGTTACTCCCAGCGGGGCTACAATGAGCAGTTCTTC. Encoded protein: CASSYSQRGYNEQFF.

Notes on this clone: Distinct nucleotide sequences in the sample also encode this CDR3. V and J are TRBV19 and TRBJ2-3; TRBD1 matches at 9 bases. Germline assignment: CDR1 LNHDA and CDR2 SQIVND (reference sequence). The CDR3 covers 15 residues. With 4 bases clipped from V and 2 bases from J, the junction kept 4 bases outside the gene matches. The CDR3 spells CASSNGQGNTDTQYF. As DNA, the CDR3 is TGTGCCAGTAGTAATGGACAGGGGAACACAGATACGCAGTATTTT.

The V gene is TRBV19, the J gene TRBJ2-7, with 7 nucleotides matching TRBD1. This CDR3 is 14 amino acids long. With 4 bases clipped from V and 2 bases from J, the junction kept 5 bases outside the gene matches. The germline CDR1 and CDR2 sequences are LNHDA and SQIVND (reference sequence). The CDR3 DNA follows: TGTGCCAGTAGTACTACAGGGGTACCCTACGAGCAGTACTTC. It is translated as CASSTTGVPYEQYF.

The gene calls are TRBV18 and TRBJ1-5, with D unresolved. Germline assignment: CDR1 KGHSH and CDR2 LQKENI. Trimming removed 3 bases at V and 1 base at J, with 13 bases between. The CDR3 spans 16 residues. The CDR3 coding sequence is TGTGCCAGCTCACCGGCCGGGTCCCCGAGCAATCAGCCCCAGCATTTT. Its protein product is CASSPAGSPSNQPQHF.

V and J are TRBV7-9 and TRBJ2-3, with D perhaps matching TRBD2 (6 bases). There are 18 residues in the CDR3. CDR1 is SEHNR and CDR2 is FQNEAQ in the germline V gene (reference sequence). V lost 5 bases to trimming and J lost 6 bases, with 27 bases between them. The CDR3 DNA sequence: TGTGCCAGCAGCCCCCAACTATTTGGCGGGAAACACTTGGATACGCAGTATTTT. This sequence encodes CASSPQLFGGKHLDTQYF.

This chain connects TRBV28 to TRBJ2-5, with unresolved D. CDR1 and CDR2 from the germline V gene are MDHEN and SYDVKM. V lost 10 bases, J lost 4 bases, and 16 bases lay in between. This CDR3 region has 13 residues. CDR3 bases: TGTGCCACTCAAACCCCAGCGACAGAGACCCAGTACTTC. This gives the protein CATQTPATETQYF.

This sequence joins TRBV19 and TRBJ2-7; 8 positions agree with TRBD1. The CDR3 is 15 residues long. The junction had 7 bases not matched to a gene; V was cut back by 4 bases and J by 2 bases. Germline CDR1 reads LNHDA; CDR2 reads SQIVND (reference sequence). The CDR3 loop reads CASSTRRDRPYEQYF. The CDR3 nucleotides are TGTGCCAGTAGTACTCGCCGGGACAGGCCCTACGAGCAGTACTTC.